A selection of T cell receptor beta chains follows, all from one sample in a study of shared clonotypes between healthy human individuals. Profiled with immunoSEQ multiplex PCR; TCRdb holds only in-frame clones, not every one. The table has about 380,000 clones, about 97% seen once; the top ten hold less than 0.35%. The sample was memory CD8+ T cells sorted from blood. The receptors here all came from a young man in good health. Both conserved end residues are part of each CDR3. The D gene is left open where the match is weak. Expanded clones are given a class, and other clones once, few, many or no size at all.

13	-	TRBV5-1	-	TRBJ2-7	TGCGCCAGCAATGACGACAGCTCCTACGAGCAGTACTTC	CASNDDSSYEQYF
16	-	TRBV7-6	TRBD2	TRBJ2-7	TGTGCCAGCAGCCCCACCACTAGCGGAAGTTTCTACGAGCAGTACTTC	CASSPTTSGSFYEQYF
18	-	TRBV28	-	TRBJ2-4	TGTGCCAGCAGTTTAAACAGGGAGTCGAGGGAGGCCAAAAACATTCAGTACTTC	CASSLNRESREAKNIQYF
15	-	TRBV18	TRBD1	TRBJ1-3	TGTGCCAGCTCACCCGGGGACAGCTCTGGAAACACCATATATTTT	CASSPGDSSGNTIYF
13	-	TRBV27	-	TRBJ1-4	TGTGCCAGCAGTACCGATCGGACAGTAGAACTGTTTTTT	CASSTDRTVELFF
15	-	TRBV28	-	TRBJ2-7	TGTGCCAGCAGTTCAGTGGGGCTAGCCTTCTACGAGCAGTACTTC	CASSSVGLAFYEQYF
18	-	TRBV2	TRBD2	TRBJ2-6	TGTGCCAGCAGTGAAGTCGGACTAGCGGGGTCTGGGGCCAACGTCCTGACTTTC	CASSEVGLAGSGANVLTF
13	-	TRBV13	-	TRBJ2-5	TGTGCCAGCAGCTTAGGGCGGCAAGAGACCCAGTACTTC	CASSLGRQETQYF
13	-	TRBV19	TRBD2	TRBJ2-5	TGTGCCAGTAGTATACTAGCGGGAGGGACCCAGTACTTC	CASSILAGGTQYF
14	-	TRBV5-1	-	TRBJ1-4	TGCGCCAGCAGCTCTAGGGGAGCTAATGAAAAACTGTTTTTT	CASSSRGANEKLFF
13	-	TRBV27	-	TRBJ2-5	TGTGCCAGCAGTTTTTTGGGCCAAGAGACCCAGTACTTC	CASSFLGQETQYF
12	-	TRBV23-1	-	TRBJ1-1	TGCGCCAGCAGTCAGGGGGGCACTGAAGCTTTCTTT	CASSQGGTEAFF
15	once	TRBV28	-	TRBJ1-4	TGTGCCAGCAGTGCCGACGGTGCAACTAATGAAAAACTGTTTTTT	CASSADGATNEKLFF
15	-	TRBV5-6	TRBD2	TRBJ2-1	TGTGCCAGCAGCCTAACTAGCGGGCCCTACAATGAGCAGTTCTTC	CASSLTSGPYNEQFF
14	-	TRBV6-5	-	TRBJ2-1	TGTGCCAGCAGTTACGGGCAGTGGTACAATGAGCAGTTCTTC	CASSYGQWYNEQFF
15	-	TRBV6-8	TRBD1	TRBJ1-4	TGTGCCAGCAGTCCACCCCCAGGGGGCGATGAAAAACTGTTTTTT	CASSPPPGGDEKLFF
15	-	TRBV2	TRBD2	TRBJ2-1	TGTGCCAGCGATCGGCGGGAGGGCCCCCACAATGAGCAGTTCTTC	CASDRREGPHNEQFF
12	-	TRBV6-6	-	TRBJ2-7	TGTGCCAGCAGCTCGTGGAAGGGCGAGCAGTACTTC	CASSSWKGEQYF
14	-	TRBV5-6	-	TRBJ1-2	TGTGCCAGCAGCCTTGACAGATTCGGCTATGGCTACACCTTC	CASSLDRFGYGYTF
17	-	TRBV5-8	TRBD2	TRBJ2-2	TGTGCCAGCAGCCGAGGACTAGCGGGACCGTTCACCGGGGAGCTGTTTTTT	CASSRGLAGPFTGELFF
14	-	TRBV6-1	TRBD1	TRBJ1-2	TGTGCCAGCAGGAATAGGGGGCAAAACTATGGCTACACCTTC	CASRNRGQNYGYTF
14	-	TRBV28	TRBD2	TRBJ2-1	TGTGCCAGCAGTTTGACTAGCGTATACAATGAGCAGTTCTTC	CASSLTSVYNEQFF
15	-	TRBV28	-	TRBJ1-5	TGTGCCAGCACCAAAAATGCCCGGGGCAATCAGCCCCAGCATTTT	CASTKNARGNQPQHF
9	-	TRBV28	-	TRBJ1-2	TGTGCCAGCGGTCGTGGCTACACCTTC	CASGRGYTF
10	once	TRBV20-1	-	TRBJ2-4	TGCAGTGCTAGTAGGGGCATTCAGTACTTC	CSASRGIQYF
15	-	TRBV14	-	TRBJ2-7	TGTGCCAGCAGCCAAGGGGTCAGACTTACCTACGAGCAGTACTTC	CASSQGVRLTYEQYF
11	-	TRBV10-3	-	TRBJ1-4	TGTGCCATCAGTGAAGGGCAAAAACTGTTTTTT	CAISEGQKLFF
14	-	TRBV6-1	-	TRBJ1-1	TGTGCCAGCAGTGAAGTGGGGGGGGGTACTGAAGCTTTCTTT	CASSEVGGGTEAFF
15	-	TRBV10-1	-	TRBJ2-7	TGCGCCAGCAGTGATAAACCGCGGGATGCCCACGAGCAGTACTTC	CASSDKPRDAHEQYF
13	-	TRBV2	-	TRBJ2-4	TGTGCCAGCAGTGACAGCCCTAAAAACATTCAGTACTTC	CASSDSPKNIQYF
18	-	TRBV7-6	TRBD2	TRBJ2-3	TGTGCCAGCAGCCAAGGACTAGCGGGAGGTGGTAGCACAGATACGCAGTATTTT	CASSQGLAGGGSTDTQYF
14	-	TRBV15	TRBD1	TRBJ1-2	TGTGCCACCAGCACCCGACAGGGAGAAGATGGCTACACCTTC	CATSTRQGEDGYTF
16	-	TRBV15	-	TRBJ1-5	TGTGCCACCAGCAGAACATGGACACAGAGCAATCAGCCCCAGCATTTT	CATSRTWTQSNQPQHF
16	-	TRBV10-2	TRBD1	TRBJ2-2	TGCGCCAGCAGTGATCGCCGGGACAGTTTCACCGGGGAGCTGTTTTTT	CASSDRRDSFTGELFF
15	-	TRBV7-9	-	TRBJ1-1	TGTGCCAGCAGCTTGGCCAGGGCCAGGAACACTGAAGCTTTCTTT	CASSLARARNTEAFF
12	-	TRBV6-5	TRBD1	TRBJ1-5	TGTGCCAGCGGAACAGGGGGTCAGCCCCAGCATTTT	CASGTGGQPQHF
15	-	TRBV30	TRBD2	TRBJ2-5	TGTGCCTGGAGCGGACTAGCGCTAAGGGAAGAGACCCAGTACTTC	CAWSGLALREETQYF
17	-	TRBV5-1	TRBD2	TRBJ2-7	TGCGCCAGCAGCTTGAATGTTCGAGCGGGAGACCCCTACGAGCAGTACTTC	CASSLNVRAGDPYEQYF
15	once	TRBV9	-	TRBJ2-1	TGTGCCAGCAGCGTAGACGGGAGTACCTTCAATGAGCAGTTCTTC	CASSVDGSTFNEQFF
16	-	TRBV7-3	TRBD2	TRBJ2-1	TGTGCCAGCAGCCCTTCTAGCGGGAGCCGAGACAATGAGCAGTTCTTC	CASSPSSGSRDNEQFF
12	-	TRBV25-1	-	TRBJ1-5	TGTGCCAGCAGTGACGGAGGGCAGCCCCAGCATTTT	CASSDGGQPQHF
11	-	TRBV29-1	-	TRBJ2-1	TGCAGCGTTCGGAGCGCGAGTGAGCAGTTCTTC	CSVRSASEQFF
12	-	TRBV10-3	-	TRBJ1-5	TGTGCCATCAGTGAGTCGGGGGGCGCCCAGCATTTT	CAISESGGAQHF
15	-	TRBV25-1	-	TRBJ1-1	TGTGCCAGCAGTGAACTTTCACCGGGGTTGACTGAAGCTTTCTTT	CASSELSPGLTEAFF
16	-	TRBV21-1	-	TRBJ2-7	TGTGCCAGCACCCCAGGAGGGACAGGGAGCTCCTACGAGCAGTACTTC	CASTPGGTGSSYEQYF
18	-	TRBV28	-	TRBJ2-5	TGTGCCAGCAGTTTTCTATTTGCCCCCGGGGTAGGTCAAGAGACCCAGTACTTC	CASSFLFAPGVGQETQYF
14	once	TRBV25-1	-	TRBJ2-1	TGTGCCAGCAGTTATGAGAGCTCCTACAATGAGCAGTTCTTC	CASSYESSYNEQFF
17	once	TRBV4-1	-	TRBJ2-2	TGCGCCAGCAGCCAAGATCTGGGGAGTAGGATCACCGGGGAGCTGTTTTTT	CASSQDLGSRITGELFF
15	-	TRBV27	TRBD2	TRBJ2-7	TGTGCCAGCAGTTTAGGGACTAGCGGGAGGAACGAGCAGTACTTC	CASSLGTSGRNEQYF
14	-	TRBV28	TRBD1	TRBJ2-4	TGTGCCAGCACCCCCGGACAGGTCAAAAACATTCAGTACTTC	CASTPGQVKNIQYF